This T cell receptor beta chain was recorded in a study of metastatic and nonmetastatic thyroid tumors (dated by TCRdb to about 2020). Broadly, across the study: Repertoires from peripheral blood and from tumor or nodule tissue samples of malignant and benign thyroid patients were compared.

No patient had received any treatment before thyroid surgery. Patient clinical samples collected from the early 2010s to the late 2010s were retrospectively analysed using T-cell receptor beta sequencing. As encoded in the germline V gene (reference sequence), CDR1 is SGHNT while CDR2 is YYREEE. At the junction V is shortened by 6 bases and J by 0 bases, with 21 bases in between. Spanning cysteine to phenylalanine, the CDR3 consists of 17 amino acids. Only CDR3 DNA remains: 51 bases, in frame from the first base. The library was made by PCR. The instrument given in TCRdb is Illumina HiSeq 4000. The TCR beta-chain CDR3 region of each patient was profiled by high-throughput sequencing. Under the source paper's analysis protocol: Drawing on CDR3 differences between clinicopathological groups, the researchers built a classifier meant to tell apart patients with distant-metastatic papillary thyroid cancer. To measure repertoire diversity the researchers used the Shannon index, while the Morisita-Horn index served to gauge how similar the tumor and blood repertoires were. TCRdb's own reprocessing of the public reads used fastp at Q25 and MiXCR and kept productive beta chains. The V and J calls, along with clone size, are taken from TCRdb and not from the paper's own processing. Across this sample there are 25,000 to 30,000 clones, with around 4% seen only once. Together, the top ten hold about 3.3% of the sample.

Results the study describes overall, beyond this receptor: In both blood and tumor samples, TCR beta diversity was reported to be significantly higher in malignant tumors than in benign nodules.

In this sample, this clone turned up many times. There is no known antigen for this receptor. No base-level quality is on record; no much larger clone is a single base apart. The sequencing input was blood. The rearrangement joined TRBV5-4 to TRBJ1-2; a weak D assignment points to TRBD1 (5 bases agree). The source is a male donor with papillary thyroid cancer or a benign thyroid nodule (not recorded which). Some clones in this sample may be carry-over from other donors' samples. The encoded CDR3 is CASTQTPGQRPNYGYTF. The nucleotides read TGTGCCAGCACCCAAACTCCGGGGCAGCGACCTAACTATGGCTACACCTTC.